A selection of T cell receptor beta chains follows, all from one sample in a study of blood T cell repertoires in COVID-19. Only in-frame clones appear in the TCRdb table, and some are missing; sequencing was by immunoSEQ multiplex PCR. The table lists over 250,000 clones, around 92% of them singletons, with around 1.9% in the top ten. The sample taken for sequencing was PBMCs or T cells enriched from blood (not recorded which). The receptors were sampled from a woman aged 55-69 years who had recovered from COVID-19. Each CDR3 is given with its conserved first and last residue.

J | V | CDR3
TRBJ1-1 | TRBV28 | CASSPHRIMNTEAFF
TRBJ2-3 | TRBV10-3 | CAIGDGTGETDTQYF
TRBJ1-2 | TRBV28 | CASSSPRDISGDGYTF
TRBJ2-6 | TRBV5-1 | CASSRGGEDGANVLTF
TRBJ2-7 | TRBV30 | CAWGDWYEQYF
TRBJ2-7 | TRBV5-1 | CASSDRSNYEQYF
TRBJ1-2 | TRBV14 | CASSQAPGAVDGYTF
TRBJ2-7 | TRBV5-1 | CASSLVGQDSYEQYF
TRBJ2-7 | TRBV11-2 | CASSWDSAVYEQYF
TRBJ2-3 | TRBV12-5 | CASGTTSGGADTQYF
TRBJ2-5 | TRBV19 | CASSGTLGETQYF
TRBJ2-7 | TRBV5-1 | CASSEPTGTPYF
TRBJ2-2 | TRBV5-6 | CASSSYTGELFF
TRBJ2-2 | TRBV6-6 | CASSRTGTSRVNAGELFF
TRBJ1-2 | TRBV28 | CASTQPGQGDYGYTF
TRBJ2-3 | TRBV6-5 | CASSPRGPTDTQYF
TRBJ1-2 | TRBV5-1 | CASSRVTGKDDGYTF
TRBJ1-5 | TRBV6-5 | CATRTGGYSNQPQHF
TRBJ2-5 | TRBV10-2 | CAIRTMDREVETQYF
TRBJ2-2 | TRBV3-1/TRBV3-2 | CASSQLWASTGELFF
TRBJ1-2 | TRBV3-1/TRBV3-2 | CASSQGQYGYTF
TRBJ1-6 | TRBV28 | CASSFQGAGNSPLHF
TRBJ2-5 | TRBV5-1 | CASSLGTRVGETQYF
TRBJ2-1 | TRBV28 | CASRFLHNEQFF
TRBJ1-4 | TRBV28 | CATTGATNEKLFF
TRBJ2-1 | TRBV12-5 | CASGPGLAGVAEQFF
TRBJ2-5 | TRBV5-1 | CASSPGTAQETQYF
TRBJ1-3 | TRBV6-6 | CASSARGFGGNTIYF
TRBJ2-2 | TRBV5-6 | CASSLVRGRSTGELFF
TRBJ2-7 | TRBV4-1 | CASSQEQAVSYEQYF
TRBJ2-1 | TRBV7-3 | CASSLIGTGSYNEQFF
TRBJ2-7 | TRBV28 | CASSLGLERDF
TRBJ1-2 | TRBV5-1 | CASSLAGTGNGYTF
TRBJ1-5 | TRBV27 | CASSLSSGSHQPQHF
TRBJ1-4 | TRBV7-8 | CASSLYESNEKLFF
TRBJ2-7 | TRBV7-3 | CASSSGQGLEQYF
TRBJ2-2 | TRBV28 | CASSSGGYTGELFF
TRBJ1-5 | TRBV12-3/TRBV12-4 | CASCRGYQPQHF
TRBJ2-1 | TRBV30 | CAWSAGLWEQFF
TRBJ1-6 | TRBV28 | CASSPQGRDNSPLHF
TRBJ1-6 | TRBV19 | CASSIPGNSPLHF
TRBJ1-2 | TRBV5-1 | CASSLSGTGVYRGYTF
TRBJ2-7 | TRBV13 | CASSTRGLAGMGEQYF
TRBJ1-5 | TRBV7-6 | CASSLTTGGQPQHF
TRBJ1-1 | TRBV9 | CASSAGQLNTEAFF
TRBJ2-3 | TRBV5-1 | CASRGTSGITSTDTQYF
TRBJ2-2 | TRBV30 | CAWSVLRLAGVTGELFF
TRBJ1-1 | TRBV5-1 | CASSLGDLNTEAFF
TRBJ1-2 | TRBV12-3/TRBV12-4 | CASRKDNLYGYTF
TRBJ1-2 | TRBV28 | CASSQGQPYGYTF
TRBJ2-7 | TRBV5-1 | CASRDRQNYEQYF
TRBJ1-3 | TRBV5-6 | CASSLVRTGVGNTIYF
TRBJ1-5 | TRBV7-9 | CASSLGEGNQPQHF
TRBJ2-2 | TRBV6-6 | CASSLRTSGLTGELFF
TRBJ1-3 | TRBV30 | CAWDWTDRNTIYF
TRBJ1-4 | TRBV7-9 | CASSFLNEKLFF
TRBJ2-1 | TRBV7-3 | CASSSYGSGSYNEQFF
TRBJ2-1 | TRBV30 | CAWSGTSYNEQFF
TRBJ2-5 | TRBV5-4 | CASSNRQGATETQYF
TRBJ2-4 | TRBV19 | CASSLRGQRNIQYF